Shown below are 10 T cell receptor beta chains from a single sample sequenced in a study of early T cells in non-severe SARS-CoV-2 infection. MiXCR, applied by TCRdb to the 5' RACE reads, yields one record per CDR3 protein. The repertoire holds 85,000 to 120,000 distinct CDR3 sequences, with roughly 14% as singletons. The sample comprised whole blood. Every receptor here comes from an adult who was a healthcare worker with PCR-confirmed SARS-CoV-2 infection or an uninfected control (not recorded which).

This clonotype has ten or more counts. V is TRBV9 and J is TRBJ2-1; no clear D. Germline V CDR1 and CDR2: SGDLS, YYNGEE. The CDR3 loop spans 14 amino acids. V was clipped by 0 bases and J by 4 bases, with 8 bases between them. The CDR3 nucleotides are TGTGCCAGCAGCGTAGACCGGCATTACAATGAGCAGTTCTTC. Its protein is CASSVDRHYNEQFF.

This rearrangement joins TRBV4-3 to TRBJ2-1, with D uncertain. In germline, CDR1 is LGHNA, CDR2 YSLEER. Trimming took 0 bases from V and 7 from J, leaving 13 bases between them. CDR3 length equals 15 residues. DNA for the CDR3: TGCGCCAGCAGCCAAGAGCCGCGAGGTAGTAATGAGCAGTTCTTC. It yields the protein CASSQEPRGSNEQFF.

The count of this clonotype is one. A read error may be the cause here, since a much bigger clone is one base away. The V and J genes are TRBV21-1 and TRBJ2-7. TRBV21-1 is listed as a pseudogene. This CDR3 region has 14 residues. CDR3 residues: CASSKRLLGYEQYF. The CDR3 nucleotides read TGTGCCAGCAGCAAACGTTTGCTGGGGTACGAGCAGTACTTC.

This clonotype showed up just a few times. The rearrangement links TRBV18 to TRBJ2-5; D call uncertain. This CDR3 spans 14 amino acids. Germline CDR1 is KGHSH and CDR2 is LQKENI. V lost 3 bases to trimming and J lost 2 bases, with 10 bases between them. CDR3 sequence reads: CASSPPDGQETQYF. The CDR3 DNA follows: TGTGCCAGCTCACCTCCGGACGGGCAAGAGACCCAGTACTTC.

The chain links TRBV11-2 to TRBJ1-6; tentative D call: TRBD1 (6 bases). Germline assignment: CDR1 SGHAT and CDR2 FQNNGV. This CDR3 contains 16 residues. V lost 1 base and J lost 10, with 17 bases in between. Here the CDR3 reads CASSLAGDTGRSPLHF. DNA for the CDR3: TGTGCCAGCAGCTTAGCCGGGGACACGGGGCGATCACCCCTCCACTTT.

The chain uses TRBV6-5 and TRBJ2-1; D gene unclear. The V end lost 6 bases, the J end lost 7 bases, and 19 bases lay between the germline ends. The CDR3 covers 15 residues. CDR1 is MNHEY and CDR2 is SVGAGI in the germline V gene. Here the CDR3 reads CASRRSLTQWNEQFF. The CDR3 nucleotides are TGTGCCAGCAGGCGTTCCCTGACCCAATGGAATGAGCAGTTCTTC.

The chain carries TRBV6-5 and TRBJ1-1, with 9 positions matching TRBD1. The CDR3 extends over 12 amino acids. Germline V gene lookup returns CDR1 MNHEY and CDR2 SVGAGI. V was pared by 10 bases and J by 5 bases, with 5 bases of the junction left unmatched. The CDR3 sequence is CATGTGLTEAFF. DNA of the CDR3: TGTGCCACTGGGACAGGGCTTACTGAAGCTTTCTTT.

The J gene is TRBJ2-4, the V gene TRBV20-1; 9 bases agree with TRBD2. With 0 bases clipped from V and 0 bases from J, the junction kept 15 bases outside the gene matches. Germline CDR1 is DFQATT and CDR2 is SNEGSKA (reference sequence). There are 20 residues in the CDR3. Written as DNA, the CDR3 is TGCAGTGCTAGAGATAGGTGGGAGCGGGAGGAGGTCAGAGCCAAAAACATTCAGTACTTC. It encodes CSARDRWEREEVRAKNIQYF.

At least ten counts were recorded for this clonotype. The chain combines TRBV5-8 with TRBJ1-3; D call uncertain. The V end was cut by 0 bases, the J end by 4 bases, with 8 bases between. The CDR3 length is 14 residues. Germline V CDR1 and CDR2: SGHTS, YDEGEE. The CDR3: CASSLGAVGNTIYF. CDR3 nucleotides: TGTGCCAGCAGCTTGGGAGCGGTCGGAAACACCATATATTTT.

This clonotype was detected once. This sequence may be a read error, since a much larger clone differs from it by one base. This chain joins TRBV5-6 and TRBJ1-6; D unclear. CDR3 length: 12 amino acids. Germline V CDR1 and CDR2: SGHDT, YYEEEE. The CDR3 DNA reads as TGTGCCAGCAGCGAATATAATTCATCCCTCCACTTT. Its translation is CASSEYNSSLHF.